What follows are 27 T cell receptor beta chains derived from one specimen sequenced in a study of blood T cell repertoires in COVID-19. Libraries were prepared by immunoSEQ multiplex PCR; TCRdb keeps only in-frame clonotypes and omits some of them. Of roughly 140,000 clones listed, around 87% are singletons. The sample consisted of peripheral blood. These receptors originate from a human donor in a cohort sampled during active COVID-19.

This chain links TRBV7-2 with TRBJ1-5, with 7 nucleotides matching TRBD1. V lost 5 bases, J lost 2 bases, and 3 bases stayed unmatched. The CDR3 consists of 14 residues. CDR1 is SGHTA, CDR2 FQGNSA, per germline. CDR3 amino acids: CASSTDRGNQPQHF. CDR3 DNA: TGTGCCAGCAGCACAGACAGGGGCAATCAGCCCCAGCATTTT.

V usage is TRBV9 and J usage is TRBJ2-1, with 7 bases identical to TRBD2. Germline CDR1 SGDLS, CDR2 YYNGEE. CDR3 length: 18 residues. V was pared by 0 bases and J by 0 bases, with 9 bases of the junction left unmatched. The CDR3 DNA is TGTGCCAGCAGCGTAGGCTTTGATGGGAGGGCCTCCTACAATGAGCAGTTCTTC. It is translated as CASSVGFDGRASYNEQFF.

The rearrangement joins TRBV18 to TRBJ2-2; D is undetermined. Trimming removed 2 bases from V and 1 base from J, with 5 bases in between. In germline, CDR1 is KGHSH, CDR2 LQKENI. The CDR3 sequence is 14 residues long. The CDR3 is CASSPSGNTGELFF. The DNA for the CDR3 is TGTGCCAGCTCACCATCAGGGAACACCGGGGAGCTGTTTTTT.

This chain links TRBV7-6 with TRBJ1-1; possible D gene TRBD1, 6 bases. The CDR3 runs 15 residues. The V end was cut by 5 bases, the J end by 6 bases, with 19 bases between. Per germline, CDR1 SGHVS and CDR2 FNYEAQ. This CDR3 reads CASSAIDTGSAEAFF. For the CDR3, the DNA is TGTGCCAGCAGCGCCATTGATACAGGGTCAGCTGAAGCTTTCTTT.

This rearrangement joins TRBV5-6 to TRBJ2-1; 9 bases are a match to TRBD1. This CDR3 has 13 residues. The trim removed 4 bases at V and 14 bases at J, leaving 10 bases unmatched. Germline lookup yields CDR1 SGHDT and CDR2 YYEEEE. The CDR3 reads CASSQPPGQGKFF. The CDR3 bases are TGTGCCAGCAGCCAACCTCCGGGACAGGGAAAGTTCTTC. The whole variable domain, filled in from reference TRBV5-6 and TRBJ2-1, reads DAGVTQSPTHLIKTRGQQVTLRCSPKSGHDTVSWYQQALGQGPQFIFQYYEEEERQRGNFPDRFSGHQFPNYSSELNVNALLLGDSALYLCASSQPPGQGKFFGPGTRLTVL.

The DNA for the CDR3 is TGTGCCAGCAGCCAAGTTGGGACAGGGCAGTACTTC. It codes for CASSQVGTGQYF. This chain joins TRBV14 and TRBJ2-7; 8 positions agree with TRBD1. Looked up from germline, CDR1 is SGHDN and CDR2 is FVKESK. The V and J ends lost 1 base and 9 bases, in that order; junction bases with no gene match: 2. The CDR3 covers 12 residues.

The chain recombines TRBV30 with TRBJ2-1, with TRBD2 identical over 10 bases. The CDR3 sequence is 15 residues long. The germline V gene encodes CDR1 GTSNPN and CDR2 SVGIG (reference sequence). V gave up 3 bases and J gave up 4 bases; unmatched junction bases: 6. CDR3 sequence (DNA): TGTGCCTGGAGACCGAGCGGGAGGGCGTACAATGAGCAGTTCTTC. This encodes CAWRPSGRAYNEQFF.

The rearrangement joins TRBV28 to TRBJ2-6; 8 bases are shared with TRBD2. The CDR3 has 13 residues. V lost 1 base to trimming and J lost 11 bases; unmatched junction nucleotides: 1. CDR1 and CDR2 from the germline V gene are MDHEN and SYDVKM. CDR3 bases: TGTGCCAGCAGTTTATCGGGGGGGGACGTCCTGACTTTC. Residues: CASSLSGGDVLTF. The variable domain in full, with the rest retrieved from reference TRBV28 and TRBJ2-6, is DVKVTQSSRYLVKRTGEKVFLECVQDMDHENMFWYRQDPGLGLRLIYFSYDVKMKEKGDIPEGYSVSREKKERFSLILESASTNQTSMYLCASSLSGGDVLTFGAGSRLTVL.

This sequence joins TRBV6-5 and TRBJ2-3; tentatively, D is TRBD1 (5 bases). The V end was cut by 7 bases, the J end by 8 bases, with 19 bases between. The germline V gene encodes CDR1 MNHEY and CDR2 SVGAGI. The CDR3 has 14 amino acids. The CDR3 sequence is CASTPTDNSVTQYF. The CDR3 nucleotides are TGTGCCAGCACTCCGACAGATAATTCGGTTACGCAGTATTTT.

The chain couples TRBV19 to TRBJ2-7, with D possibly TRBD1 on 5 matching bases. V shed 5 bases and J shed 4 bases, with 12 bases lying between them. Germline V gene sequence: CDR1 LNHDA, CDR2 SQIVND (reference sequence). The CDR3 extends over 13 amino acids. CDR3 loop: CASSPSDNYEQYF. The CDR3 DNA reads TGTGCCAGTAGTCCCTCGGACAATTACGAGCAGTACTTC.

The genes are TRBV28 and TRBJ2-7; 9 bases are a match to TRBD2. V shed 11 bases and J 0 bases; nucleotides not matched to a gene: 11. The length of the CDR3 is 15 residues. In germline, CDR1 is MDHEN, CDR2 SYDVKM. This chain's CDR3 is CAAGGREGLSYEQYF. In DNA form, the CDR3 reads TGTGCCGCTGGGGGGCGGGAGGGTCTCTCCTACGAGCAGTACTTC. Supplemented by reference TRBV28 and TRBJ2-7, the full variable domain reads DVKVTQSSRYLVKRTGEKVFLECVQDMDHENMFWYRQDPGLGLRLIYFSYDVKMKEKGDIPEGYSVSREKKERFSLILESASTNQTSMYLCAAGGREGLSYEQYFGPGTRLTVT.

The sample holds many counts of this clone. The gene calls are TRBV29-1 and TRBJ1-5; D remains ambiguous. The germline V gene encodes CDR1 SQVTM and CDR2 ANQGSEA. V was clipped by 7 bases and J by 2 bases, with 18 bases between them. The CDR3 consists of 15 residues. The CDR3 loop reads CSASDGVLGNQPQHF. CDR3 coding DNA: TGCAGCGCCTCCGACGGGGTTTTAGGCAATCAGCCCCAGCATTTT.

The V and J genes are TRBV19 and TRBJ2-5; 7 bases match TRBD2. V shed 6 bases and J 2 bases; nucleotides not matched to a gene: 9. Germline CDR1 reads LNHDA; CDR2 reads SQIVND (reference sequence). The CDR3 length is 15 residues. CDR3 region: CASSLRGGVQETQYF. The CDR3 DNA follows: TGTGCCAGTAGCCTCCGGGGAGGGGTACAAGAGACCCAGTACTTC.

CDR3 amino acids: CAWSVPSSGNTIYF. Written as DNA, the CDR3 is TGTGCCTGGAGTGTACCGAGCTCTGGAAACACCATATATTTT. The chain employs TRBV30 and TRBJ1-3, with D unclear. There are 14 residues in the CDR3. Trimming shortened V by 0 bases and J by 0 bases, and 6 bases separated the two germline ends. Germline assignment: CDR1 GTSNPN and CDR2 SVGIG (reference sequence).

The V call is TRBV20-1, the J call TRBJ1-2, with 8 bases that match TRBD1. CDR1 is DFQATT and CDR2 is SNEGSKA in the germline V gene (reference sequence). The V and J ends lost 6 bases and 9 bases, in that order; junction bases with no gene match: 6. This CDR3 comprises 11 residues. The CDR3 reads CSAPGQERYTF. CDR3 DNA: TGCAGTGCCCCGGGACAGGAACGCTACACCTTC.

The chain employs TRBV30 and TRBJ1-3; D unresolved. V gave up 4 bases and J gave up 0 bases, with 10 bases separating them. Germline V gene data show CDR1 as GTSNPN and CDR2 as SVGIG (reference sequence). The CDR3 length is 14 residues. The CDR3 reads CAWNTWASGNTIYF. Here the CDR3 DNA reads TGTGCCTGGAACACTTGGGCCTCTGGAAACACCATATATTTT.

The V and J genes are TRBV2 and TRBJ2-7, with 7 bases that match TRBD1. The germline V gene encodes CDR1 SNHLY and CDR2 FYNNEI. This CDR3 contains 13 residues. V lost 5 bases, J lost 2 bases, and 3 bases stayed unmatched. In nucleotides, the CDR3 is TGTGCCAGCAGTTCCGGGACAGCCTACGAGCAGTACTTC. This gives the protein CASSSGTAYEQYF.

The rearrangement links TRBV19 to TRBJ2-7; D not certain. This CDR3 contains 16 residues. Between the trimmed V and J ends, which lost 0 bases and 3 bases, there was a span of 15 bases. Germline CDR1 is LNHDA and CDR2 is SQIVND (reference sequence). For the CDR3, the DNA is TGTGCCAGTAGTATAGACCTCGAGAGTTTCGACTACGAGCAGTACTTC. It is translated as CASSIDLESFDYEQYF.

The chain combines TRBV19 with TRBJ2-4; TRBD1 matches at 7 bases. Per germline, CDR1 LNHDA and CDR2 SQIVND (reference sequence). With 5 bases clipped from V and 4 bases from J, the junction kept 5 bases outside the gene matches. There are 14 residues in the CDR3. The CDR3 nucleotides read TGTGCCAGTAGTCCGGGACAGACAAAAAACATTCAGTACTTC. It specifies CASSPGQTKNIQYF.

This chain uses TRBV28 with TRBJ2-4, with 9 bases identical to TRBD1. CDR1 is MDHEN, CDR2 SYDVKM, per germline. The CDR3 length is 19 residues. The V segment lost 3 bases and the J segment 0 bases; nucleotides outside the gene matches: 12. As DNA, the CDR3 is TGTGCCAGCAGTTTCCCCGGGACAGGGCATCCACTAGCCAAAAACATTCAGTACTTC. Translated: CASSFPGTGHPLAKNIQYF.

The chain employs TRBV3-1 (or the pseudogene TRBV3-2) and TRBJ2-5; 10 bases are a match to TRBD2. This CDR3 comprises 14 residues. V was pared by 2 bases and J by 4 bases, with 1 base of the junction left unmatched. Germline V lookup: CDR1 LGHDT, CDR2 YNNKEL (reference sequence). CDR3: CASSQTSGAETQYF. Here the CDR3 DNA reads TGTGCCAGCAGCCAAACTAGCGGGGCAGAGACCCAGTACTTC.

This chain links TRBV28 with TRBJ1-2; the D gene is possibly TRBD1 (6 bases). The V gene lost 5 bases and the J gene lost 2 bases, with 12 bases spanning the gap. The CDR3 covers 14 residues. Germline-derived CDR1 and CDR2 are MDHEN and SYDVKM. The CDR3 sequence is CASSKEGGNYGYTF. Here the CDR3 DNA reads TGTGCCAGCAGTAAAGAGGGGGGGAACTATGGCTACACCTTC.

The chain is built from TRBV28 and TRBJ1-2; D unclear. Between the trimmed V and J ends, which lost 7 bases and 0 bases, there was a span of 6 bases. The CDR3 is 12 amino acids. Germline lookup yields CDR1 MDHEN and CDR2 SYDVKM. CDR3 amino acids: CASTRANYGYTF. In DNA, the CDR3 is TGTGCCAGCACCCGAGCTAACTATGGCTACACCTTC.

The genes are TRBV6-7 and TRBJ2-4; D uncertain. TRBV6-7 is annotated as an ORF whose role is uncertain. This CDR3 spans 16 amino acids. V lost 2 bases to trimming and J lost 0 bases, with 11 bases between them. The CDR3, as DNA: TGTGCCAGCAGTTACCGGCGGAAGTTAGCCAAAAACATTCAGTACTTC. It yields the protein CASSYRRKLAKNIQYF.

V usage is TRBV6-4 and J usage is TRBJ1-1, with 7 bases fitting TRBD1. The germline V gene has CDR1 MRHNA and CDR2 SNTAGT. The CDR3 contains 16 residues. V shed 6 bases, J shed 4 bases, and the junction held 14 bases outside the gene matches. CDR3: CASRVQGSAGGTEAFF. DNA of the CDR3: TGTGCCAGCAGAGTACAGGGGAGTGCGGGGGGCACTGAAGCTTTCTTT.

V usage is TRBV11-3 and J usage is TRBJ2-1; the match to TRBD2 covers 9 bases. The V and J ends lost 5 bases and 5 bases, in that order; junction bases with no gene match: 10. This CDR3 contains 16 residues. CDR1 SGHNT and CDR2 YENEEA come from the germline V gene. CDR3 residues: CASSTGVLAGNNEQFF. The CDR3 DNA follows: TGTGCCAGCAGCACGGGGGTTCTAGCGGGGAACAATGAGCAGTTCTTC.

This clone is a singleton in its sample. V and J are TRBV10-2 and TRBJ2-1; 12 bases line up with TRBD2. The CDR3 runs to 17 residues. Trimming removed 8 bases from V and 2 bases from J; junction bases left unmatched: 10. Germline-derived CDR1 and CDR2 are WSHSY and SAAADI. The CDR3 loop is CASSGLAGTPPYNEQFF. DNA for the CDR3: TGCGCCAGCTCAGGACTAGCGGGAACCCCCCCCTACAATGAGCAGTTCTTC.